The clone carrying this T cell receptor beta chain was seen ten or more times. The target antigen is unknown. The library protocol tagged individual cDNA molecules with unique molecular identifiers. TCRdb re-analysed the 5' RACE reads in MiXCR, keeping a single row per CDR3 protein. Of 25,000 to 30,000 distinct CDR3 sequences in the sample, roughly 5.4% were seen once. These data belong to a study of early T cells in non-severe SARS-CoV-2 infection. Study background: Chains stayed unpaired after sequencing of bulk RNA from unsorted whole blood. Broader study findings: Matching with VDJdb favored anti-spike CD8 responses (missing private and CD4 specificities).

Specimen: whole blood. The TCR sequence derives from an adult who was a healthcare worker with PCR-confirmed SARS-CoV-2 infection or an uninfected control (not recorded which).

In nucleotides, the CDR3 is TGTGCCAGCAGCCCTCTAGGGCCCGCAGATACGCAGTATTTT. Translation gives CASSPLGPADTQYF. The gene calls are TRBV5-4 and TRBJ2-3; no firm D call. Trimming removed 4 bases at V and 4 bases at J, with 13 bases between. Germline CDR1 reads SGHNT; CDR2 reads YYREEE (reference sequence). The CDR3 is 14 amino acids.